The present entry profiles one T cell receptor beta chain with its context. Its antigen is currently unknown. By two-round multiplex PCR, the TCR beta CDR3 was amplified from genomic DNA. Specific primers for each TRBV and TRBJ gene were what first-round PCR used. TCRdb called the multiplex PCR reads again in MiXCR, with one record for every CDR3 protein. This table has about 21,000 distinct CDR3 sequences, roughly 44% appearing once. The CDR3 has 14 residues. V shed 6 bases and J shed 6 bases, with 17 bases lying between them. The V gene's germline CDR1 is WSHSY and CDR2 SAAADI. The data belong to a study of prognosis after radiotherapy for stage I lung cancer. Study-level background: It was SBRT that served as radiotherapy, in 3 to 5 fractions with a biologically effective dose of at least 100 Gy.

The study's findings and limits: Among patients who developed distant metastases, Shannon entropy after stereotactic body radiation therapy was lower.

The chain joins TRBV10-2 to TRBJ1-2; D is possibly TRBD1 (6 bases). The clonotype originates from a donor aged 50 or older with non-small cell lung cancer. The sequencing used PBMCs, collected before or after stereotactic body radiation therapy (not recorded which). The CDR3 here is CASSKQGGGDGYTF. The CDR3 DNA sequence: TGCGCCAGCAGCAAACAGGGAGGCGGGGATGGCTACACCTTC.